This T cell receptor (beta chain) was sequenced during a study of metastatic and nonmetastatic thyroid tumors. About the study: The study looked at repertoires side by side in blood and in tumor or nodule tissue from malignant and benign thyroid patients.

V dropped 3 bases and J dropped 2 bases, with 8 bases sitting between them. Germline CDR1 and CDR2: GTSNPN and SVGIG (reference sequence). The CDR3 extends over 14 amino acids. TCRdb re-clonotyped the PCR reads via MiXCR. Of around 34,000 clones detected, roughly a fifth appear once; the ten largest clones hold roughly 8%. No treatment had been given to any patient before thyroid surgery. V is TRBV30 and J is TRBJ2-6, with D perhaps TRBD1 (5 bases). Sequencing used blood. This receptor was taken from a female donor with papillary thyroid cancer or a benign thyroid nodule (not recorded which). Some clones in this sample may be carry-over from other donors' samples. The CDR3 nucleotides read TGTGCCTGGAGGGTGACAGCTGGGGCCAACGTCCTGACTTTC. Translation: CAWRVTAGANVLTF.